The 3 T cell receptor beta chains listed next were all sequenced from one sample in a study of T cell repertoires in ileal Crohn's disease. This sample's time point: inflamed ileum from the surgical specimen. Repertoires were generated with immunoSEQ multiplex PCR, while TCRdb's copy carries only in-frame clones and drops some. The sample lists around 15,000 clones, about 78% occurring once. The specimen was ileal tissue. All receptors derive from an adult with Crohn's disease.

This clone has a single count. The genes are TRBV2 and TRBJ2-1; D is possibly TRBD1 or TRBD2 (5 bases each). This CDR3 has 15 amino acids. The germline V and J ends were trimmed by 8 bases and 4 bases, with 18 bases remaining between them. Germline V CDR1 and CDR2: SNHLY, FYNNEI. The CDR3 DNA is TGTGCCAGCGACCGGGACCAAAAGGGGTACAATGAGCAGTTCTTC. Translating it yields CASDRDQKGYNEQFF.

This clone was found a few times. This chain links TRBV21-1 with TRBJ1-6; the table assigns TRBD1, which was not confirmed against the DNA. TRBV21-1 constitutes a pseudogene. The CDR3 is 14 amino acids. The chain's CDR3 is CASSLRRRNSPLHF. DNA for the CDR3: TGTGCCAGCAGCTTGCGACGCAGGAATTCACCCCTCCACTTT.

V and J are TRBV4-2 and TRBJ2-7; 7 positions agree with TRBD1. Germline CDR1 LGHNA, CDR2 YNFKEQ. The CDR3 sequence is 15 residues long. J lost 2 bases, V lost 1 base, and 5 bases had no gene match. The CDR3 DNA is TGTGCCAGCAGCCAAGGGACAGGTCAGGCCTACGAGCAGTACTTC. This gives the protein CASSQGTGQAYEQYF.